The T cell receptor (beta chain) under discussion was sequenced for a study of T cells in Graves' hyperthyroidism and ophthalmopathy. Study-wide points: Ophthalmopathy and stable hyperthyroidism were told apart by a 13 V-J model. Among thyroid clonotypes expanded above 0.001, most also appeared in blood.

From RNA transcripts, TCR beta CDR3 regions were amplified. First-round RT-PCR of the TCR CDR3 relied on the HTBI primer set. TCRdb reprocessed the multiplex PCR reads via MiXCR and lists one record per CDR3 protein. The table includes fewer than 750,000 distinct CDR3 sequences, just over 45% detected once. The patients, who ranged from 18 to 65 in age, presented with newly diagnosed hyperthyroidism lasting under 2 months. Patients showing uncontrolled infection, other autoimmune disease, pregnancy or lactation were ineligible. A note on this clonotype: What it recognizes is unknown.

With V trimmed by 8 bases and J by 3 bases, 15 bases remained unmatched. The CDR3 has 16 residues. The germline gives CDR1 MGHRA, CDR2 YSYEKL. The J gene is TRBJ1-1, the V gene TRBV4-1; TRBD1 agrees at 7 bases. Material: peripheral blood or thyroid tissue (not recorded which). This TCR derives from a young woman with Graves' hyperthyroidism. The CDR3 DNA sequence: TGCGCCAGCGGCCTAACAGGGGTTGGCCGGGACACTGAAGCTTTCTTT. It encodes CASGLTGVGRDTEAFF.